The 18 T cell receptor beta chains in this list originate from one sample, sequenced in a study of blood T cell repertoires in COVID-19. The table came from immunoSEQ multiplex PCR; TCRdb's copy has only in-frame clones and leaves some out. The table has just over 300,000 clones, roughly nine tenths seen once; the top ten hold about 1.7%. Sequencing was performed on peripheral blood. These receptors were collected from a woman between 25 and 40 years old with COVID-19, enrolled during active disease.

This clone was recorded once. The CDR3 DNA follows: TGTGCCAGACCACAGGGCTGTAGCAATCAGCCCCAGCATTTT. Its protein product is CARPQGCSNQPQHF. This chain uses TRBV25-1 with TRBJ1-5; D perhaps matches TRBD1 (6 bases). Germline V lookup: CDR1 MGHDK, CDR2 SYGVNS. The V and J ends lost 9 bases and 0 bases respectively, with 12 bases between them. This CDR3 spans 14 amino acids.

This clone was counted once. This CDR3 is CASSPTGHLGSPLHF. CDR3 bases: TGTGCCAGCTCACCGACGGGACATTTAGGTTCACCCCTCCACTTT. The chain employs TRBV18 and TRBJ1-6; perhaps TRBD1 as D (6 bases). The CDR3 has 15 residues. The V and J ends lost 3 bases and 9 bases respectively, with 15 bases between them. Germline loops: CDR1 KGHSH, CDR2 LQKENI. Full variable domain (remainder filled in from reference TRBV18 and TRBJ1-6): NAGVMQNPRHLVRRRGQEARLRCSPMKGHSHVYWYRQLPEEGLKFMVYLQKENIIDESGMPKERFSAEFPKEGPSILRIQQVVRGDSAAYFCASSPTGHLGSPLHFGNGTRLTVT.

This chain uses TRBV6-6 with TRBJ1-5; 7 bases line up with TRBD1. V was clipped by 1 base and J by 5 bases; unmatched bases: 5. The CDR3 spans 15 residues. CDR1 is MNHNY, CDR2 SVGAGI, per germline (reference sequence). The CDR3 DNA reads TGTGCCAGCAGTTACTATTCCAGGGGGGATCAGCCCCAGCATTTT. This encodes CASSYYSRGDQPQHF.

The chain couples TRBV5-1 to TRBJ1-5; D remains unclear. V gave up 0 bases and J gave up 5 bases, with 9 bases separating them. The length of the CDR3 is 14 residues. In germline, CDR1 is SGHRS, CDR2 YFSETQ. The CDR3, as DNA: TGCGCCAGCAGCTTGGGGGGAGATCATCAGCCCCAGCATTTT. Translation: CASSLGGDHQPQHF.

The chain employs TRBV24-1 and TRBJ1-2; 9 positions match TRBD1. With 7 bases clipped from V and 8 bases from J, the junction kept 7 bases outside the gene matches. Germline-derived CDR1 and CDR2 are KGHDR and SFDVKD. There are 13 residues in the CDR3. Here the CDR3 DNA reads TGTGCCACCAGCGGTACAGGGGGCGGAGGCTACACCTTC. Amino acid sequence: CATSGTGGGGYTF.

V gene TRBV9 combines with J gene TRBJ2-7; 9 nucleotides match TRBD1. The ends lost 1 base at V and 2 bases at J; junction bases unmatched: 4. This CDR3 contains 15 residues. Looked up from germline, CDR1 is SGDLS and CDR2 is YYNGEE. In DNA, the CDR3 is TGTGCCAGCAGCGTAACGGGACAGGGCCCCTACGAGCAGTACTTC. Translated: CASSVTGQGPYEQYF. The whole variable domain, remainder taken from reference TRBV9 and TRBJ2-7, is DSGVTQTPKHLITATGQRVTLRCSPRSGDLSVYWYQQSLDQGLQFLIQYYNGEERAKGNILERFSAQQFPDLHSELNLSSLELGDSALYFCASSVTGQGPYEQYFGPGTRLTVT.

This clone was seen once. V is TRBV6-5 and J is TRBJ2-3, with 7 positions matching TRBD1. The CDR3 has 15 amino acids. V lost 9 bases to trimming and J lost 3 bases; unmatched junction nucleotides: 12. Per the germline V gene, CDR1 is MNHEY and CDR2 is SVGAGI. CDR3 protein: CASYGTAITTDTQYF. The CDR3 nucleotides read TGTGCCAGTTACGGGACAGCGATCACAACAGATACGCAGTATTTT.

The chain is built from TRBV11-2 and TRBJ2-1, with a possible D match to TRBD1 (7 bases). The length of the CDR3 is 16 residues. V was shortened by 2 bases and J by 0 bases, with 11 bases between the two germline ends. Germline V gene lookup returns CDR1 SGHAT and CDR2 FQNNGV. DNA of the CDR3: TGTGCCAGCAGCTTAAGGGGGGACAGCTCCTACAATGAGCAGTTCTTC. This encodes CASSLRGDSSYNEQFF.

This chain uses TRBV5-1 with TRBJ1-1; TRBD1 is a possible D gene (6 bases). The CDR3 has 13 residues. V lost 3 bases to trimming and J lost 4 bases, with 10 bases between them. The germline V gene has CDR1 SGHRS and CDR2 YFSETQ. The CDR3 reads CASSSGAGTEAFF. Here the CDR3 DNA reads TGCGCCAGCAGCTCAGGGGCGGGCACTGAAGCTTTCTTT. Full variable domain (outside the CDR3, taken from reference TRBV5-1 and TRBJ1-1): KAGVTQTPRYLIKTRGQQVTLSCSPISGHRSVSWYQQTPGQGLQFLFEYFSETQRNKGNFPGRFSGRQFSNSRSEMNVSTLELGDSALYLCASSSGAGTEAFFGQGTRLTVV.

J is TRBJ1-5 and V is TRBV9; D gene unclear. This CDR3 has 17 residues. Trimming cost V 0 bases and J 0 bases, with 13 bases left between them. Looked up from germline, CDR1 is SGDLS and CDR2 is YYNGEE. CDR3 loop: CASSVAHRRYSNQPQHF. The CDR3 DNA reads TGTGCCAGCAGCGTAGCTCACAGACGGTATAGCAATCAGCCCCAGCATTTT.

The genes are TRBV7-8 and TRBJ2-7, with D perhaps matching TRBD2 (6 bases). V dropped 1 base and J dropped 6 bases, with 19 bases sitting between them. Germline CDR1 and CDR2: SGHVS and FQNEAQ. This CDR3 region has 16 residues. CDR3 sequence reads: CASSLGVGLGMGEQYF. The DNA for the CDR3 is TGTGCCAGCAGCTTAGGAGTGGGACTTGGAATGGGCGAGCAGTACTTC. Combining the CDR3 with reference TRBV7-8 and TRBJ2-7 gives the whole variable domain GAGVSQSPRYKVAKRGQDVALRCDPISGHVSLFWYQQALGQGPEFLTYFQNEAQLDKSGLPSDRFFAERPEGSVSTLKIQRTQQEDSAVYLCASSLGVGLGMGEQYFGPGTRLTVT.

The genes are TRBV4-3 and TRBJ1-5, with 8 bases that match TRBD1. Per the germline V gene, CDR1 is LGHNA and CDR2 is YSLEER. The CDR3 runs 15 residues. V lost 3 bases, J lost 2 bases, and 3 bases stayed unmatched. The CDR3 DNA follows: TGCGCCAGCAGCCACCCGGACAGGGGCAATCAGCCCCAGCATTTT. It specifies CASSHPDRGNQPQHF.

The chain employs TRBV6-2 or TRBV6-3 and TRBJ1-1; D is undetermined. The CDR3 contains 14 residues. Germline CDR1 and CDR2: MNHEY and SVGEGT. V lost 5 bases and J lost 0, with 10 bases in between. The DNA for the CDR3 is TGTGCCAGCAGTAATACAGCTTTGAACACTGAAGCTTTCTTT. Protein product: CASSNTALNTEAFF.

The rearrangement links TRBV10-3 to TRBJ1-2; D is possibly TRBD1 (5 bases). The ends were cut back, 2 bases at V and 3 bases at J, with 13 bases in the middle. The CDR3 consists of 15 residues. CDR1 is ENHRY and CDR2 is SYGVKD in the germline V gene. The CDR3 DNA is TGTGCCATCAGTGAGCGGGAAGGAGGGGACTATGGCTACACCTTC. It translates to CAISEREGGDYGYTF.

This clone occurred a few times. This chain joins TRBV29-1 and TRBJ1-2; no definite D call. V dropped 5 bases and J dropped 2 bases, with 12 bases sitting between them. The germline gives CDR1 SQVTM, CDR2 ANQGSEA. CDR3 length: 13 residues. The CDR3 DNA is TGCAGCGTTTTGAGGGAAGGAAACTATGGCTACACCTTC. The encoded protein is CSVLREGNYGYTF. The entire variable domain, with the rest obtained from reference TRBV29-1 and TRBJ1-2, is as follows: SAVISQKPSRDICQRGTSLTIQCQVDSQVTMMFWYRQQPGQSLTLIATANQGSEATYESGFVIDKFPISRPNLTFSTLTVSNMSPEDSSIYLCSVLREGNYGYTFGSGTRLTVV.

The chain links TRBV7-9 to TRBJ2-7; 10 nucleotides align to TRBD2. Germline loops: CDR1 SEHNR, CDR2 FQNEAQ (reference sequence). The junction had 8 bases not matched to a gene; V was cut back by 5 bases and J by 4 bases. CDR3 length equals 15 residues. The CDR3 region is CASSIVKGLAYEQYF. In DNA, the CDR3 is TGTGCCAGCAGCATAGTTAAGGGACTAGCGTACGAGCAGTACTTC. The variable domain in full, completed from reference TRBV7-9 and TRBJ2-7, reads DTGVSQNPRHKITKRGQNVTFRCDPISEHNRLYWYRQTLGQGPEFLTYFQNEAQLEKSRLLSDRFSAERPKGSFSTLEIQRTEQGDSAMYLCASSIVKGLAYEQYFGPGTRLTVT.

The rearrangement joins TRBV7-9 to TRBJ1-1; a weak D match, TRBD1 (6 bases). The CDR3 is 13 residues long. Trimming pared 5 bases from V and 6 bases from J, leaving 13 bases between. Germline V gene sequence: CDR1 SEHNR, CDR2 FQNEAQ (reference sequence). Here the CDR3 DNA reads TGTGCCAGCAGCCCCTTACAGGGACCTGAAGCTTTCTTT. This encodes CASSPLQGPEAFF.

The chain has TRBV9 and TRBJ2-1; 7 positions agree with TRBD2. Germline loops: CDR1 SGDLS, CDR2 YYNGEE. V was pared by 3 bases and J by 0 bases, with 6 bases of the junction left unmatched. The CDR3 is 16 amino acids. The CDR3 loop is CASSARRGVSYNEQFF. In nucleotides, the CDR3 is TGTGCCAGCAGCGCCCGTCGGGGGGTCTCCTACAATGAGCAGTTCTTC.